A single sample gave rise to the 8 T cell receptor beta chains below, sequenced in a study of T-cell reconstitution after alpha-beta-depleted transplantation in children. Unique molecular identifiers featured in how the TCRbeta library was prepared. TCRdb ran MiXCR on the PCR reads and lists one entry per CDR3 protein. The sample lists a few hundred thousand distinct CDR3 sequences, 10% seen once, with less than 2.5% in the top ten. Sequenced material: PBMCs from the stem cell graft donor, taken from the stem cell graft. The receptor source for this set is a human donor who donated a stem cell graft to a child with acute lymphoblastic leukemia.

This clonotype has a handful of counts. The chain recombines TRBV4-1 with TRBJ2-1; D possibly matches TRBD1 or TRBD2 (5 bases each). V was pared by 0 bases and J by 8 bases, with 14 bases between. Germline-derived CDR1 and CDR2 are MGHRA and YSYEKL. This CDR3 comprises 15 residues. The CDR3 sequence is CASSQEGRMGDEQFF. DNA of the CDR3: TGCGCCAGCAGCCAAGAGGGACGGATGGGGGATGAGCAGTTCTTC.

The V call is TRBV29-1, the J call TRBJ2-3; the match to TRBD1 covers 9 bases. CDR1 SQVTM and CDR2 ANQGSEA come from the germline V gene. This CDR3 region has 16 residues. J lost 4 bases, V lost 3 bases, and 11 bases had no gene match. This chain's CDR3 is CSVELRGQGTPDTQYF. Here the CDR3 DNA reads TGCAGCGTTGAGTTGAGGGGACAGGGAACCCCAGATACGCAGTATTTT.

This clonotype was seen only a few times. The chain couples TRBV27 to TRBJ2-5; a possible D gene is TRBD1 (5 bases). Germline V gives CDR1 MNHEY, CDR2 SMNVEV (reference sequence). V was clipped by 4 bases and J by 0 bases, with 18 bases between them. The length of the CDR3 is 17 residues. The CDR3: CASSSTQGSPYQETQYF. DNA of the CDR3: TGTGCCAGCAGTTCGACGCAGGGATCCCCCTACCAAGAGACCCAGTACTTC.

With regard to this clonotype: The junction differs from germline at one of its ends, possibly a read error. V and J are TRBV18 and TRBJ2-2; 8 nucleotides agree with TRBD2. CDR3 length: 16 amino acids. Germline lookup yields CDR1 KGHSH and CDR2 LQKENI. CDR3 DNA: TGTGACAGCTCCCCCGGACTAGCAGCGAACACCGGGGAGCTGTTTTTT. Its translation is CDSSPGLAANTGELFF.

As to this clonotype: Relative to the germline gene, one junction end is altered; a read error may explain this. This chain connects TRBV20-1 to TRBJ2-5, with 10 bases lining up with TRBD2. Germline V CDR1 and CDR2: DFQATT, SNEGSKA (reference sequence). The CDR3 is made up of 14 amino acids. DNA for the CDR3: TGCAGTGTCAGTAGCGGGAGGTTCCAAGAGGCCCAGTACTTC. Amino acid sequence: CSVSSGRFQEAQYF.

This clonotype showed up just a few times. The chain employs TRBV12-3 or TRBV12-4 and TRBJ2-5; unclear D gene. Trimming removed 3 bases at V and 6 bases at J, with 17 bases between. CDR3 length: 15 amino acids. The CDR3 loop reads CASSFRGRAIQTQYF. The DNA for the CDR3 is TGTGCCAGCAGTTTCCGTGGCCGGGCGATACAGACCCAGTACTTC.

This clonotype was observed a few times. The chain has TRBV5-1 and TRBJ2-7; D is perhaps TRBD2 (5 bases). V was shortened by 1 base and J by 7 bases, with 15 bases between the two germline ends. There are 14 residues in the CDR3. CDR1 SGHRS and CDR2 YFSETQ come from the germline V gene. The CDR3 sequence: CASSLTRPMGEQYF. The CDR3 DNA sequence: TGCGCCAGCAGCTTGACTAGGCCCATGGGTGAGCAGTACTTC. The full variable domain, its missing parts supplied by reference TRBV5-1 and TRBJ2-7, is KAGVTQTPRYLIKTRGQQVTLSCSPISGHRSVSWYQQTPGQGLQFLFEYFSETQRNKGNFPGRFSGRQFSNSRSEMNVSTLELGDSALYLCASSLTRPMGEQYFGPGTRLTVT.

This clonotype was seen a few times. This rearrangement joins TRBV7-3 to TRBJ2-7, with D perhaps matching TRBD1 (5 bases). Trimming took 1 base from V and 7 from J, leaving 17 bases between them. Germline V gives CDR1 SGHTA, CDR2 FQGTGA. This CDR3 is built from 15 residues. The CDR3 DNA is TGTGCCAGCAGCTTAAATCAGGGCTCGCTTGGGGAGCAGTACTTC. This codes for CASSLNQGSLGEQYF.